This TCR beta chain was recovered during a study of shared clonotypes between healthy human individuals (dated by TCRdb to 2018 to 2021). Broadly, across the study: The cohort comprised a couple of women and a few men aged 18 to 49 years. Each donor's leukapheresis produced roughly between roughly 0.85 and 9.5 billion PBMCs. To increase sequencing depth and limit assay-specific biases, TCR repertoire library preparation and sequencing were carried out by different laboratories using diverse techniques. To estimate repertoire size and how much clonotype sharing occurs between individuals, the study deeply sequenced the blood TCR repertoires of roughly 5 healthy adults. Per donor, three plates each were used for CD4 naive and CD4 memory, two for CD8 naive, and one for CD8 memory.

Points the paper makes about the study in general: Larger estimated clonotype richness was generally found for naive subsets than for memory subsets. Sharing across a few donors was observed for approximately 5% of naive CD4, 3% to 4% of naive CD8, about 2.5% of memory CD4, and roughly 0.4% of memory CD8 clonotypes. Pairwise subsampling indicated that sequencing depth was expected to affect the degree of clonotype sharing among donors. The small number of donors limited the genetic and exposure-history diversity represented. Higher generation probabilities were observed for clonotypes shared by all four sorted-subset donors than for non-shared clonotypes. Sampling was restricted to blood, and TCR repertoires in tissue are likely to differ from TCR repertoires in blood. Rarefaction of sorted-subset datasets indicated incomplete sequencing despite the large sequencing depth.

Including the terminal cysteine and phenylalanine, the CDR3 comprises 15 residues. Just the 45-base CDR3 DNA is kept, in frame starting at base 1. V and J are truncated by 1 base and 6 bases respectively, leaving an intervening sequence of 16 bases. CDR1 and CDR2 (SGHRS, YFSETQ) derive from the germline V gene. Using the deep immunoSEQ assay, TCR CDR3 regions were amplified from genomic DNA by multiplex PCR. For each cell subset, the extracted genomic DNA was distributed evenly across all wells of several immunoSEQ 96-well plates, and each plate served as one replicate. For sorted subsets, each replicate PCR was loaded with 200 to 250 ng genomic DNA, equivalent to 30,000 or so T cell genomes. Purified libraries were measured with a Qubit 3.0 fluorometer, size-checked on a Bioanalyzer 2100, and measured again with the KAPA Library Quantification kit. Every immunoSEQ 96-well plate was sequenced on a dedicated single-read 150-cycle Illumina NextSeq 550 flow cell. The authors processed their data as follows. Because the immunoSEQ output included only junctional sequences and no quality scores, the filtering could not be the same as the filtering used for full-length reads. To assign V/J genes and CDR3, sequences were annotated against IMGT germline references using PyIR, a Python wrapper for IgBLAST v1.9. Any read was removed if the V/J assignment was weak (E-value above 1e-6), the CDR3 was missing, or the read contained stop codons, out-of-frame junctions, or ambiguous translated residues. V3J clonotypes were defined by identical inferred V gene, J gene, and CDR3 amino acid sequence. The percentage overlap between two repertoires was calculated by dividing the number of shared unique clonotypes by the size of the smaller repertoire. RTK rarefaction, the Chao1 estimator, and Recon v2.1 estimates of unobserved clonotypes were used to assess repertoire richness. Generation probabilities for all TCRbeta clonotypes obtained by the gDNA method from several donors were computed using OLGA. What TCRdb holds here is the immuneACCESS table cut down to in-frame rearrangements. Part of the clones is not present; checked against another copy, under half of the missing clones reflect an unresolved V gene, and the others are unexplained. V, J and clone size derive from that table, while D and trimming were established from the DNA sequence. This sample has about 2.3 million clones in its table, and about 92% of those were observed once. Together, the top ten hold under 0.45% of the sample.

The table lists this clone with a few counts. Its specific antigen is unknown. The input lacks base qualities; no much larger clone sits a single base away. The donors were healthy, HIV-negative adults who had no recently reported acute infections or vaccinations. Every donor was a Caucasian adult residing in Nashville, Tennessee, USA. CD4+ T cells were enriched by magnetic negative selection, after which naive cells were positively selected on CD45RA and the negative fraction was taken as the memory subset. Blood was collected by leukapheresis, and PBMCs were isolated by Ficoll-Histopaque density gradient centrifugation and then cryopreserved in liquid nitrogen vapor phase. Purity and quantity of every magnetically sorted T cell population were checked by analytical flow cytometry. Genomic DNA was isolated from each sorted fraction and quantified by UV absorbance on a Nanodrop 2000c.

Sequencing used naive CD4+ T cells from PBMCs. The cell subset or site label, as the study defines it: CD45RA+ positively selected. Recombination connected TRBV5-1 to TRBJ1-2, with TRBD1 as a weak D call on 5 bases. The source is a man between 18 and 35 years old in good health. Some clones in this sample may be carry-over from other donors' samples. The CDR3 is CASSLRTGLGNGYTF. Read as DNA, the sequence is TGCGCCAGCAGCTTGCGAACAGGTCTCGGGAATGGCTACACCTTC.